A selection of T cell receptor beta chains follows, all from one sample in a study of T cell repertoires in cytomegalovirus infection. In TCRdb, the reads were re-called with MiXCR into one record per CDR3 protein. This table has about 320,000 distinct CDR3 sequences, more than 9% appearing once. The sample taken for sequencing was PBMCs. Receptor source: a human donor in good health (CMV status not recorded). Some clones in this sample may be carry-over from other donors' samples. Each CDR3 is given with its conserved first and last residue. The order of the fields is clone size, J gene, D gene, V gene, CDR3 protein, CDR3 DNA. D genes are given only for firm matches. Rows may omit the clone size; those that give it use once, few, many or a size class.

abundance: many; j_gene: TRBJ2-1; d_gene: -; v_gene: TRBV7-3; CDR3aa: CASSLTSRNEQFF; CDR3nt: TGTGCCAGCAGCTTAACGTCGAGGAATGAGCAGTTCTTC
abundance: many; j_gene: TRBJ2-2; d_gene: TRBD2; v_gene: TRBV7-2; CDR3aa: CASSLALIYRAGGIPTTGELFF; CDR3nt: TGTGCCAGCAGCTTAGCCCTAATTTATCGTGCGGGAGGCATCCCGACCACCGGGGAGCTGTTTTTT
abundance: few; j_gene: TRBJ2-2; d_gene: TRBD2; v_gene: TRBV6-2/TRBV6-3; CDR3aa: CASLAGAREAGELFF; CDR3nt: TGTGCCAGCTTAGCGGGGGCCAGAGAGGCCGGGGAGCTGTTTTTT
abundance: -; j_gene: TRBJ1-6; d_gene: -; v_gene: TRBV4-2; CDR3aa: CASSQDRGRTNSPLHF; CDR3nt: TGTGCCAGCAGCCAAGATCGGGGCAGAACGAATTCACCCCTCCACTTT
abundance: few; j_gene: TRBJ2-1; d_gene: -; v_gene: TRBV12-3/TRBV12-4; CDR3aa: CASSLSSPNEQFF; CDR3nt: TGTGCCAGCAGTTTATCTAGTCCCAATGAGCAGTTCTTC
abundance: many; j_gene: TRBJ2-4; d_gene: -; v_gene: TRBV7-2; CDR3aa: CASSHRGAKNIQYF; CDR3nt: TGTGCCAGCAGCCACCGCGGGGCCAAAAACATTCAGTACTTC
abundance: few; j_gene: TRBJ2-2; d_gene: -; v_gene: TRBV6-6; CDR3aa: CASTNRATGELFF; CDR3nt: TGTGCCAGCACCAACAGGGCAACCGGGGAGCTGTTTTTT
abundance: many; j_gene: TRBJ2-7; d_gene: -; v_gene: TRBV12-3/TRBV12-4; CDR3aa: CASSLPGVTDRSYEQYF; CDR3nt: TGTGCCAGCAGTTTACCAGGGGTTACTGATCGGTCCTACGAGCAGTACTTC
abundance: many; j_gene: TRBJ1-4; d_gene: TRBD1; v_gene: TRBV7-2; CDR3aa: CASSDFQGVFEKLFF; CDR3nt: TGTGCCAGCAGTGACTTCCAGGGGGTGTTTGAAAAACTGTTTTTT
abundance: -; j_gene: TRBJ2-7; d_gene: -; v_gene: TRBV19; CDR3aa: CASSHGTYEQYF; CDR3nt: TGTGCCAGTAGTCACGGGACCTACGAGCAGTACTTC
abundance: -; j_gene: TRBJ2-7; d_gene: -; v_gene: TRBV20-1; CDR3aa: CSASTRYEQYF; CDR3nt: TGCAGTGCTAGTACCCGCTACGAGCAGTACTTC
abundance: -; j_gene: TRBJ1-1; d_gene: -; v_gene: TRBV12-5; CDR3aa: CASALRSRDAFF; CDR3nt: TGTGCTAGTGCCCTTCGGTCCAGGGACGCTTTCTTT
abundance: -; j_gene: TRBJ2-3; d_gene: TRBD1; v_gene: TRBV5-4; CDR3aa: CASPGQGTDTQYF; CDR3nt: TGTGCCAGCCCGGGACAGGGGACAGATACGCAGTATTTT
abundance: few; j_gene: TRBJ2-2; d_gene: TRBD1; v_gene: TRBV7-2; CDR3aa: CASSLVRGHTGELFF; CDR3nt: TGTGCCAGCAGCTTAGTAAGGGGGCACACCGGGGAGCTGTTTTTT
abundance: few; j_gene: TRBJ1-1; d_gene: -; v_gene: TRBV6-2/TRBV6-3; CDR3aa: CASSNDRFSPVTEAFF; CDR3nt: TGTGCCAGCAGCAACGACAGGTTTTCCCCGGTCACGGAAGCTTTCTTT
abundance: many; j_gene: TRBJ1-6; d_gene: -; v_gene: TRBV4-3; CDR3aa: CASSQELLMTESSSYNSPLHF; CDR3nt: TGCGCCAGCAGCCAAGAATTACTGATGACGGAATCTAGCTCCTATAATTCACCCCTCCACTTT
abundance: many; j_gene: TRBJ2-3; d_gene: TRBD2; v_gene: TRBV7-9; CDR3aa: CASSLSTSGNGGTQYF; CDR3nt: TGTGCCAGCAGCTTATCGACTAGCGGGAACGGGGGTACGCAGTATTTT
abundance: once; j_gene: TRBJ1-3; d_gene: TRBD1; v_gene: TRBV7-9; CDR3aa: CASSLVKIAQGTSGNTIYF; CDR3nt: TGTGCCAGCAGCTTGGTCAAGATCGCACAGGGGACGTCTGGAAACACCATATATTTT
abundance: -; j_gene: TRBJ1-2; d_gene: -; v_gene: TRBV27; CDR3aa: CASSRGTSNGYGYTF; CDR3nt: TGTGCCAGCAGTAGAGGGACGTCTAACGGCTATGGCTACACCTTC
abundance: few; j_gene: TRBJ2-1; d_gene: TRBD2; v_gene: TRBV30; CDR3aa: CAWREGIYNEQFF; CDR3nt: TGTGCCTGGCGGGAGGGGATCTACAATGAGCAGTTCTTC
abundance: many; j_gene: TRBJ1-3; d_gene: -; v_gene: TRBV7-2; CDR3aa: CASSQALMVTNTIYF; CDR3nt: TGTGCCAGCAGCCAGGCCCTGATGGTTACGAACACCATATATTTT
abundance: many; j_gene: TRBJ2-1; d_gene: -; v_gene: TRBV6-5; CDR3aa: CASSYSKLAEQFF; CDR3nt: TGTGCCAGCAGTTACTCAAAACTAGCTGAGCAGTTCTTC
abundance: few; j_gene: TRBJ1-1; d_gene: TRBD1; v_gene: TRBV12-5; CDR3aa: CASGLVRTGQMNTEAFF; CDR3nt: TGTGCTAGTGGTTTGGTCCGGACAGGGCAAATGAACACTGAAGCTTTCTTT
abundance: few; j_gene: TRBJ1-1; d_gene: -; v_gene: TRBV27; CDR3aa: CASKQGVTEAFF; CDR3nt: TGTGCCAGCAAACAGGGAGTCACTGAAGCTTTCTTT
abundance: -; j_gene: TRBJ2-5; d_gene: TRBD2; v_gene: TRBV2; CDR3aa: CASSLLAGVETQYF; CDR3nt: TGTGCCAGCAGTTTGCTAGCGGGGGTAGAGACCCAGTACTTC
abundance: -; j_gene: TRBJ2-1; d_gene: TRBD2; v_gene: TRBV6-2/TRBV6-3; CDR3aa: CASRHPSGSYNEQFF; CDR3nt: TGTGCCAGCAGACACCCTAGCGGGAGCTACAATGAGCAGTTCTTC
abundance: -; j_gene: TRBJ1-1; d_gene: -; v_gene: TRBV11-2; CDR3aa: CASSPAGGPTTEAFF; CDR3nt: TGTGCCAGCAGCCCCGCGGGGGGCCCTACCACTGAAGCTTTCTTT
abundance: -; j_gene: TRBJ2-3; d_gene: TRBD1; v_gene: TRBV6-6; CDR3aa: CASRDSADTQYF; CDR3nt: TGTGCCAGCCGGGACAGCGCAGATACGCAGTATTTT
abundance: -; j_gene: TRBJ1-1; d_gene: TRBD1; v_gene: TRBV19; CDR3aa: CASSIGQGMGAFF; CDR3nt: TGTGCCAGTAGTATAGGACAGGGAATGGGAGCTTTCTTT
abundance: few; j_gene: TRBJ2-1; d_gene: TRBD2; v_gene: TRBV12-3/TRBV12-4; CDR3aa: CASSHPSGGWSEQFF; CDR3nt: TGTGCCAGCAGTCATCCTAGCGGGGGTTGGAGTGAGCAGTTCTTC
abundance: -; j_gene: TRBJ2-3; d_gene: TRBD2; v_gene: TRBV7-2; CDR3aa: CASSVTSGSLDTQYF; CDR3nt: TGTGCCAGCAGCGTGACTAGCGGTTCCCTTGATACGCAGTATTTT
abundance: -; j_gene: TRBJ1-1; d_gene: TRBD1; v_gene: TRBV12-3/TRBV12-4; CDR3aa: CASSFRVGGQQAFF; CDR3nt: TGTGCCAGCAGTTTTCGCGTCGGGGGACAGCAAGCTTTCTTT
abundance: many; j_gene: TRBJ2-7; d_gene: TRBD2; v_gene: TRBV12-3/TRBV12-4; CDR3aa: CASSLALAGLIYEQYF; CDR3nt: TGTGCCAGCAGTTTAGCGTTAGCGGGGTTAATCTACGAGCAGTACTTC
abundance: -; j_gene: TRBJ1-5; d_gene: -; v_gene: TRBV6-1; CDR3aa: CASSSYSSNQPQHF; CDR3nt: TGTGCCAGCAGCTCCTACAGTAGCAATCAGCCCCAGCATTTT
abundance: few; j_gene: TRBJ2-1; d_gene: TRBD1; v_gene: TRBV20-1; CDR3aa: CSARDPRDSYNEQFF; CDR3nt: TGCAGTGCTAGAGATCCGAGGGACAGCTACAATGAGCAGTTCTTC
abundance: -; j_gene: TRBJ1-2; d_gene: TRBD1; v_gene: TRBV19; CDR3aa: CASGTGALYGYTF; CDR3nt: TGTGCCAGCGGGACAGGGGCACTCTATGGCTACACCTTC
abundance: few; j_gene: TRBJ2-6; d_gene: -; v_gene: TRBV2; CDR3aa: CAFAVRRTGEFSGANVLTF; CDR3nt: TGTGCCTTTGCCGTCCGCCGCACGGGGGAATTCTCTGGGGCCAACGTCCTGACTTTC
abundance: -; j_gene: TRBJ1-6; d_gene: -; v_gene: TRBV18; CDR3aa: CASSPQRGVYNSPLHF; CDR3nt: TGTGCCAGCTCACCACAAAGAGGAGTTTATAATTCACCCCTCCACTTT
abundance: -; j_gene: TRBJ1-4; d_gene: -; v_gene: TRBV27; CDR3aa: CASSLGGRNNEKLFF; CDR3nt: TGTGCCAGCAGTTTGGGGGGGCGGAATAATGAAAAACTGTTTTTT
abundance: few; j_gene: TRBJ2-1; d_gene: TRBD2; v_gene: TRBV7-3; CDR3aa: CASSPGTSGSGNEQFF; CDR3nt: TGTGCCAGCAGCCCCGGGACTAGCGGGAGCGGCAATGAGCAGTTCTTC
abundance: many; j_gene: TRBJ1-3; d_gene: -; v_gene: TRBV7-2; CDR3aa: CASSLQGNTIYF; CDR3nt: TGTGCCAGCAGCCTACAGGGAAACACCATATATTTT
abundance: -; j_gene: TRBJ2-5; d_gene: -; v_gene: TRBV7-2; CDR3aa: CASSWALEETQYF; CDR3nt: TGTGCCAGCAGTTGGGCATTGGAGGAGACCCAGTACTTC
abundance: many; j_gene: TRBJ2-3; d_gene: TRBD2; v_gene: TRBV7-3; CDR3aa: CASSLPAGRRGGEGTQYF; CDR3nt: TGTGCCAGCAGCTTACCCGCCGGGAGGCGGGGGGGCGAGGGTACGCAGTATTTT
abundance: -; j_gene: TRBJ1-6; d_gene: -; v_gene: TRBV15; CDR3aa: CATSSRDSPLHF; CDR3nt: TGTGCCACCAGCAGCAGGGATTCACCCCTCCACTTT
abundance: many; j_gene: TRBJ2-1; d_gene: TRBD1; v_gene: TRBV12-3/TRBV12-4; CDR3aa: CASRPLGGPRNEQFF; CDR3nt: TGTGCCAGCAGACCCCTAGGGGGCCCGAGGAATGAGCAGTTCTTC
abundance: few; j_gene: TRBJ1-5; d_gene: TRBD1; v_gene: TRBV20-1; CDR3aa: CSARGDRVGNQPQHF; CDR3nt: TGCAGTGCTAGAGGGGACAGGGTAGGGAATCAGCCCCAGCATTTT
abundance: many; j_gene: TRBJ2-5; d_gene: TRBD2; v_gene: TRBV11-2; CDR3aa: CASSLDLSGRRETQYF; CDR3nt: TGTGCCAGCAGCTTAGATCTGAGCGGGAGGAGAGAGACCCAGTACTTC
abundance: few; j_gene: TRBJ2-3; d_gene: TRBD2; v_gene: TRBV28; CDR3aa: CASSLLGLAGDTDTQYF; CDR3nt: TGTGCCAGCAGTTTGCTAGGACTAGCGGGAGACACAGATACGCAGTATTTT
abundance: -; j_gene: TRBJ2-1; d_gene: TRBD1; v_gene: TRBV28; CDR3aa: CASSLGLGQGAEQFF; CDR3nt: TGTGCCAGCAGTTTAGGGCTGGGACAGGGGGCCGAGCAGTTCTTC
abundance: -; j_gene: TRBJ2-7; d_gene: -; v_gene: TRBV6-2/TRBV6-3; CDR3aa: CASNRQLEPYEQYF; CDR3nt: TGTGCCAGTAACAGACAGTTGGAGCCCTACGAGCAGTACTTC
abundance: -; j_gene: TRBJ1-1; d_gene: TRBD1; v_gene: TRBV7-9; CDR3aa: CASSLGTGMDTEAFF; CDR3nt: TGTGCCAGCAGCTTGGGGACAGGTATGGACACTGAAGCTTTCTTT